These 27 T cell receptor beta chains originate from one sample sequenced in a study of cytotoxic CD8 clonotypes in ibrutinib-treated CLL. Here immunoSEQ multiplex PCR was the method, and the copy in TCRdb shows in-frame clones only, minus some. The top ten hold around 3.1% of the sample, which has roughly 150,000 clones, approximately 90% seen once. The material was PBMCs, obtained at disease progression, from a patient treated with ibrutinib. The receptor source for this set is a human donor with chronic lymphocytic leukemia.

The chain is built from TRBV7-2 and TRBJ2-1, with 9 bases lining up with TRBD2. The V gene's germline CDR1 is SGHTA and CDR2 FQGNSA. There are 15 residues in the CDR3. J gave up 9 bases and V 2 bases, and 8 bases lay outside the gene matches. The CDR3, as DNA: TGTGCCAGCAGCTTATATGTAGCGGGAGTAGGTGAGCAGTTCTTC. Protein: CASSLYVAGVGEQFF.

The chain employs TRBV4-3 and TRBJ1-2; 7 bases match TRBD1. CDR1 is LGHNA, CDR2 YSLEER, per germline. This CDR3 has 16 amino acids. Losses at the gene ends were 4 bases for V and 3 bases for J; bases not matched to a gene: 11. CDR3 in amino acids: CASSLLSTGRYYGYTF. The CDR3 DNA follows: TGCGCCAGCAGCCTATTATCGACAGGGAGGTACTATGGCTACACCTTC.

This clone was detected a few times. CDR3 residues: CASSPGVNTEAFF. The CDR3 bases are TGCGCCAGCAGCCCTGGAGTGAACACTGAAGCTTTCTTT. The chain couples TRBV4-1 to TRBJ1-1; no definite D call. Between the trimmed V and J ends, which lost 4 bases and 0 bases, there was a span of 6 bases. CDR1 is MGHRA and CDR2 is YSYEKL in the germline V gene. The CDR3 spans 13 residues.

The CDR3 DNA reads TGTGCCAGCAGAGTCCCTAGCGGCAACCAAGAGACCCAGTACTTC. Residues: CASRVPSGNQETQYF. V gene TRBV7-9 combines with J gene TRBJ2-5, with 7 bases matching TRBD2. The trim removed 6 bases at V and 0 bases at J, leaving 7 bases unmatched. The CDR3 loop spans 15 amino acids. CDR1 and CDR2 (germline): SEHNR, FQNEAQ (reference sequence).

This clone was picked up many times. This sample also contains other DNA sequences that code for the same CDR3. CDR3 in DNA: TGTGCCAGCAGCTCCCGTCGTGATGGCTACACCTTC. Amino acids: CASSSRRDGYTF. The J gene is TRBJ1-2, the V gene TRBV11-3, with D uncertain. V gave up 4 bases and J gave up 6 bases, with 9 bases separating them. The CDR3 has 12 amino acids. In germline, CDR1 is SGHNT, CDR2 YENEEA.

This chain uses TRBV15 with TRBJ2-6; possible D gene TRBD2, 6 bases. CDR1 and CDR2 (germline): LNHNV, YYDKDF (reference sequence). V was pared by 5 bases and J by 0 bases, with 11 bases between. This CDR3 region has 16 residues. CDR3 bases: TGTGCCACCAGCTCGGAGGGGACCTCTGGGGCCAACGTCCTGACTTTC. Protein product: CATSSEGTSGANVLTF.

This rearrangement joins TRBV7-3 to TRBJ2-1, with TRBD2 identical over 9 bases. The CDR3 totals 16 residues. Trimming took 1 base from V and 7 from J; bases not matched to a gene: 8. Germline CDR1 reads SGHTA; CDR2 reads FQGTGA. CDR3 sequence (DNA): TGTGCCAGCAGCTTAATGGTTAGCGGGAGAGGGAATGAGCAGTTCTTC. Translation: CASSLMVSGRGNEQFF.

The V gene is TRBV27, the J gene TRBJ1-1; D not certain. Trimming took off 7 bases at V and 6 bases at J, with 27 bases between the two ends. CDR1 is MNHEY and CDR2 is SMNVEV in the germline V gene (reference sequence). CDR3 length: 17 residues. The CDR3 protein is CASTPRRTFSGGSEAFF. The DNA for the CDR3 is TGTGCCAGCACTCCTCGACGGACTTTCTCTGGTGGTTCTGAAGCTTTCTTT.

The V call is TRBV7-2, the J call TRBJ1-2; possible D gene TRBD1, 6 bases. The V gene lost 0 bases and the J gene lost 3 bases, with 11 bases spanning the gap. The CDR3 has 15 residues. Germline lookup yields CDR1 SGHTA and CDR2 FQGNSA. The DNA for the CDR3 is TGTGCCAGCAGCTTAGCGCAGAGGACAGACTATGGCTACACCTTC. It translates to CASSLAQRTDYGYTF.

The chain employs TRBV29-1 and TRBJ2-7, with 10 bases matching TRBD2. CDR3 size: 15 residues. Germline V gene data show CDR1 as SQVTM and CDR2 as ANQGSEA. With 6 bases clipped from V and 1 base from J, the junction kept 9 bases outside the gene matches. Written as DNA, the CDR3 is TGCAGCGTCGGAGGGTCTAGCGGGGGATCCTACGAGCAGTACTTC. Its protein product is CSVGGSSGGSYEQYF.

As regards this clone: Other nucleotide sequences in the sample specify the same CDR3. V usage is TRBV19 and J usage is TRBJ2-3, with a possible D match to TRBD2 (5 bases). V lost 3 bases, J lost 0 bases, and 7 bases lay in between. Germline CDR1 reads LNHDA; CDR2 reads SQIVND (reference sequence). The CDR3 runs 14 residues. In DNA, the CDR3 is TGTGCCAGTAGTATCGGCGGGAGCACAGATACGCAGTATTTT. Its translation is CASSIGGSTDTQYF.

This clone came up a few times. The chain links TRBV11-2 to TRBJ1-1; TRBD1 aligns across 10 bases. This CDR3 comprises 19 residues. J was trimmed by 1 base and V by 0 bases; bases with no gene match: 11. CDR1 and CDR2 from the germline V gene are SGHAT and FQNNGV. CDR3 bases: TGTGCCAGCAGCTTAGAGCGGGACAGGGGACACTGGAAGAACACTGAAGCTTTCTTT. It yields the protein CASSLERDRGHWKNTEAFF. Looking up the rest from reference TRBV11-2 and TRBJ1-1 gives the full variable domain: EAGVAQSPRYKIIEKRQSVAFWCNPISGHATLYWYQQILGQGPKLLIQFQNNGVVDDSQLPKDRFSAERLKGVDSTLKIQPAKLEDSAVYLCASSLERDRGHWKNTEAFFGQGTRLTVV.

In DNA, the CDR3 is TGTGCCAGCAGCGGTGGGGGGAGCTCCTACAATGAGCAGTTCTTC. This gives the protein CASSGGGSSYNEQFF. The chain links TRBV9 to TRBJ2-1; the D gene is possibly TRBD2 (6 bases). The CDR3 sequence is 15 residues long. V lost 3 bases and J 0 bases, leaving 10 bases between the germline ends. Per germline, CDR1 SGDLS and CDR2 YYNGEE.

CDR3 in DNA: TGTGCCAGCAGCAAAGGGGGGATGGGCAGAAACCTTAAAGAAGGGGACACTGAAGCTTTCTTT. This codes for CASSKGGMGRNLKEGDTEAFF. The chain has TRBV21-1 and TRBJ1-1. TRBV21-1 is assigned pseudogene status. The CDR3 has 21 residues.

V and J are TRBV6-6 and TRBJ1-1; 7 nucleotides line up with TRBD1. Germline CDR1 is MNHNY and CDR2 is SVGAGI (reference sequence). CDR3 size: 13 residues. V gave up 7 bases and J gave up 4 bases; unmatched junction bases: 6. The CDR3 spells CASIQGGSTEAFF. The CDR3 DNA is TGTGCCAGCATCCAGGGGGGGAGCACTGAAGCTTTCTTT.

V usage is TRBV11-3 and J usage is TRBJ2-1, with a tentative D call TRBD1 (5 bases). This CDR3 comprises 13 residues. The V gene's germline CDR1 is SGHNT and CDR2 YENEEA. V lost 3 bases and J lost 8, with 11 bases in between. The CDR3 bases are TGTGCCAGCAGCTTTAGTAGGGGCTATGAGCAGTTCTTC. As protein: CASSFSRGYEQFF.

The V gene is TRBV5-6, the J gene TRBJ2-7; a possible D gene is TRBD1 (6 bases). The germline gives CDR1 SGHDT, CDR2 YYEEEE. V shed 6 bases and J shed 3 bases, with 16 bases lying between them. The CDR3 has 14 residues. The CDR3 coding sequence is TGTGCCAGCAACCAGGGGCAGGGGCTCTACGAGCAGTACTTC. It is translated as CASNQGQGLYEQYF. The variable domain in full, with the rest retrieved from reference TRBV5-6 and TRBJ2-7, is DAGVTQSPTHLIKTRGQQVTLRCSPKSGHDTVSWYQQALGQGPQFIFQYYEEEERQRGNFPDRFSGHQFPNYSSELNVNALLLGDSALYLCASNQGQGLYEQYFGPGTRLTVT.

This chain joins TRBV5-1 and TRBJ2-2; D gene ambiguous. The CDR3 contains 15 residues. CDR1 and CDR2 from the germline V gene are SGHRS and YFSETQ. Trimming pared 0 bases from V and 4 bases from J, leaving 10 bases between. The CDR3 nucleotides read TGCGCCAGCAGCTTGGTACAGACCCGCACCGGGGAGCTGTTTTTT. As protein: CASSLVQTRTGELFF.

This chain links TRBV28 with TRBJ2-3; TRBD2 agrees at 10 bases. This CDR3 region has 15 residues. Germline loops: CDR1 MDHEN, CDR2 SYDVKM. Trimming cost V 5 bases and J 6 bases; bases outside gene matches: 8. The CDR3 nucleotides read TGTGCCAGCAGTGGGCTAGCGGGAGCTTTGGATACGCAGTATTTT. Translating gives CASSGLAGALDTQYF.

The chain joins TRBV4-2 to TRBJ2-7; tentatively, D is TRBD2 (6 bases). The ends were cut back, 1 base at V and 6 bases at J, with 16 bases in the middle. There are 15 residues in the CDR3. The germline V gene has CDR1 LGHNA and CDR2 YNFKEQ. The CDR3 here is CASSQAPGEDPEQYF. The CDR3 bases are TGTGCCAGCAGCCAAGCCCCGGGGGAAGATCCCGAGCAGTACTTC.

This clone was seen once. The chain has TRBV30 and TRBJ1-5; maybe TRBD1 (5 bases). The CDR3 totals 13 residues. V was cut by 0 bases and J by 11 bases, with 14 bases left in between. CDR1 is GTSNPN, CDR2 SVGIG, per germline (reference sequence). The CDR3 here is CAWSVSGAGAQHF. The CDR3 nucleotides are TGTGCCTGGAGTGTATCCGGGGCTGGGGCCCAGCATTTT.

The chain recombines TRBV5-6 with TRBJ1-3; D might be TRBD1 (5 bases). This CDR3 has 16 residues. Trimming pared 5 bases from V and 4 bases from J, leaving 19 bases between. CDR1 is SGHDT and CDR2 is YYEEEE in the germline V gene. The CDR3 DNA follows: TGTGCCAGCAGTATCTACCAGGGAATTCAAGGAAACACCATATATTTT. Protein product: CASSIYQGIQGNTIYF.

This clone turned up a few times. The chain links TRBV19 to TRBJ2-2; TRBD2 agrees at 8 bases. Germline assignment: CDR1 LNHDA and CDR2 SQIVND (reference sequence). The CDR3 has 16 residues. The V and J ends lost 6 bases and 2 bases, in that order; junction bases with no gene match: 8. The CDR3 region is CASSSGLAANTGELFF. CDR3 nucleotides: TGTGCCAGTAGCTCTGGACTAGCTGCAAACACCGGGGAGCTGTTTTTT.

The chain recombines TRBV27 with TRBJ2-7; D may match TRBD1 or TRBD2 (5 bases each). V was trimmed by 8 bases and J by 7 bases, leaving 15 bases between them. Germline CDR1 reads MNHEY; CDR2 reads SMNVEV (reference sequence). The CDR3 has 12 amino acids. The CDR3 DNA reads TGTGCCAGCTCTTGGGGCACGGGAGAGCAGTACTTC. It specifies CASSWGTGEQYF.

The CDR3 loop is CASSQEGITNTEAFF. The DNA of the CDR3 is TGCGCCAGCAGCCAAGAAGGGATCACGAACACTGAAGCTTTCTTT. V is TRBV4-1 and J is TRBJ1-1, with no clear D. The V end lost 0 bases, the J end lost 1 base, and 9 bases lay between the germline ends. Germline V gives CDR1 MGHRA, CDR2 YSYEKL. The CDR3 has 15 residues.

The chain uses TRBV19 and TRBJ1-5; unclear D gene. The CDR3 has 14 residues. The germline V and J ends were trimmed by 2 bases and 5 bases, with 10 bases remaining between them. CDR1 and CDR2 from the germline V gene are LNHDA and SQIVND (reference sequence). CDR3 in DNA: TGTGCCAGTAGTATAACCCTTACCTATCAGCCCCAGCATTTT. Translating gives CASSITLTYQPQHF.

This chain connects TRBV6-5 to TRBJ2-7; 9 bases map to TRBD1. The ends lost 6 bases at V and 5 bases at J; junction bases unmatched: 5. The CDR3 spans 13 residues. Looked up from germline, CDR1 is MNHEY and CDR2 is SVGAGI. The CDR3 DNA reads as TGTGCCAGCAGACGGACAGGGGCCCACGAGCAGTACTTC. As protein: CASRRTGAHEQYF.